Included here is one TCR beta chain sequence, with context. Antigen specificity is unknown. Researchers ran the PCR with 60 Vbeta and 13 Jbeta primers. This table comes from immunoSEQ multiplex PCR, and its TCRdb copy is limited to in-frame clones, with some not included. Here the sample spans over 110,000 clones, around 78% being singletons. Trimming removed 5 bases at V and 3 bases at J, with 13 bases between. Per the germline V gene, CDR1 is SGHVS and CDR2 is FNYEAQ. The CDR3 consists of 15 residues. This sample is part of a study of cytomegalovirus exposure and HLA in healthy donors. Study-wide findings and caveats: Confirmation in vitro established that a few CMV-associated chains were specific for CMV antigens. Prior analysis indicated that the majority of TCR beta V segments exhibited productivity approximately 90% or approximately 30% of the time.

The V call is TRBV7-6, the J call TRBJ2-2, with a tentative D call TRBD1 (5 bases). The sequencing input was PBMCs. The sequence was obtained from a woman between 18 and 30 years old in good health and CMV-seropositive. CDR3 sequence reads: CASSLTDSYTGELFF. The CDR3 DNA reads TGTGCCAGCAGCCTAACAGACAGCTACACCGGGGAGCTGTTTTTT.